This TCR beta chain was captured in a study of shared clonotypes between healthy human individuals. The assay was run at deep level. Assay used: immunoSEQ multiplex PCR; TCRdb lists only in-frame clones, some missing. In the table there are about 2 million clones, about 95% of which are singletons. Concerning this clone: Its specificity is not known.

General observations from the study: It was anticipated that sequencing depth would influence how many clonotypes donors shared.

Trimming took 7 bases from V and 2 from J; bases not matched to a gene: 11. CDR3 length: 17 amino acids. The germline gives CDR1 SEHNR, CDR2 FQNEAQ (reference sequence). The naive CD8 population came from CD45RO-negative cells selected for CCR7, without terminally differentiated effector memory CD45RA+ cells. V and J are TRBV7-9 and TRBJ2-2; 9 nucleotides match TRBD2. This TCR derives from a man aged 18 to 30 in good health. Sequencing used naive CD8+ T cells sorted from blood. The CDR3 sequence is CASTRPPTSGNTGELFF. Here the CDR3 DNA reads TGTGCCAGCACCCGACCCCCGACTAGCGGTAACACCGGGGAGCTGTTTTTT.